What follows are 15 T cell receptor beta chains derived from one specimen sequenced in a study of long-term antiretroviral therapy in people with HIV. Sequencing relied on immunoSEQ assay v3.0, run at survey level. Clones were sequenced by immunoSEQ multiplex PCR, and TCRdb holds only the in-frame ones, with some missing. Of roughly 20,000 clones listed, 79% were seen once; the top ten hold 10% to 13%. The sequencing used unsorted PBMCs, collected 2.3 years after starting antiretroviral therapy. These receptors were collected from a woman aged 40 to 50 with HIV.

This clone showed up just once. V gene TRBV10-2 combines with J gene TRBJ2-2, with 7 bases lining up with TRBD2. Germline V CDR1 and CDR2: WSHSY, SAAADI. Trimming removed 6 bases from V and 2 bases from J; junction bases left unmatched: 6. CDR3 size: 15 residues. CDR3 region: CASRGDYLNTGELFF. CDR3 nucleotides: TGCGCCAGCAGAGGGGACTACCTAAACACCGGGGAGCTGTTTTTT.

CDR3 protein: CASSLTVGGTQYF. Written as DNA, the CDR3 is TGTGCCAGCAGTTTAACTGTTGGCGGGACCCAGTACTTC. The chain is built from TRBV27 and TRBJ2-5; D is ambiguous. The germline gives CDR1 MNHEY, CDR2 SMNVEV (reference sequence). Trimming removed 2 bases from V and 7 bases from J, with 11 bases in between. The CDR3 is 13 residues long.

The genes are TRBV19 and TRBJ2-3; either TRBD1 or TRBD2 may fit D (7 bases each). Germline CDR1 and CDR2: LNHDA and SQIVND (reference sequence). This CDR3 has 16 residues. The ends were cut back, 1 base at V and 3 bases at J, with 14 bases in the middle. The CDR3 DNA follows: TGTGCCAGTAGTATAGGGAACAGGGGAGGGACAGATACGCAGTATTTT. This sequence encodes CASSIGNRGGTDTQYF.

V and J are TRBV5-6 and TRBJ1-5; TRBD1 matches at 9 bases. Germline V gives CDR1 SGHDT, CDR2 YYEEEE. This CDR3 spans 18 amino acids. V lost 4 bases and J lost 4; bases outside the gene matches: 15. This CDR3 reads CASSQRDRVRNENQPQHF. Here the CDR3 DNA reads TGTGCCAGCAGCCAGAGGGACAGGGTAAGGAATGAGAATCAGCCCCAGCATTTT. Full variable domain (missing parts from reference TRBV5-6 and TRBJ1-5): DAGVTQSPTHLIKTRGQQVTLRCSPKSGHDTVSWYQQALGQGPQFIFQYYEEEERQRGNFPDRFSGHQFPNYSSELNVNALLLGDSALYLCASSQRDRVRNENQPQHFGDGTRLSIL.

The rearrangement uses TRBV9 and TRBJ2-3; 10 bases match TRBD2. The CDR3 has 16 amino acids. CDR1 and CDR2 from the germline V gene are SGDLS and YYNGEE. J gave up 4 bases and V 1 base, and 6 bases lay outside the gene matches. The CDR3 reads CASSVWTSGTPDTQYF. The CDR3 bases are TGTGCCAGCAGCGTATGGACTAGCGGAACCCCAGATACGCAGTATTTT.

The chain links TRBV19 to TRBJ1-4; 8 bases align to TRBD1. The CDR3 sequence is 13 residues long. Germline values: CDR1 LNHDA, CDR2 SQIVND (reference sequence). J was trimmed by 8 bases and V by 10 bases; bases with no gene match: 9. The CDR3 nucleotides are TGTGCCACCTCCAAGGACAGGGTCGAAAAACTGTTTTTT. Encoded protein: CATSKDRVEKLFF.

This chain uses TRBV30 with TRBJ2-1; tentatively, D is TRBD2 (5 bases). CDR1 is GTSNPN and CDR2 is SVGIG in the germline V gene (reference sequence). The CDR3 has 13 amino acids. The V end lost 2 bases, the J end lost 10 bases, and 15 bases lay between the germline ends. The CDR3: CAWSQTEDVEQFF. DNA of the CDR3: TGTGCCTGGAGTCAGACGGAGGATGTGGAGCAGTTCTTC.

V usage is TRBV6-1 and J usage is TRBJ2-1; D unresolved. Germline V gene sequence: CDR1 MNHNS, CDR2 SASEGT. V dropped 8 bases and J dropped 10 bases, with 15 bases sitting between them. This CDR3 spans 12 amino acids. CDR3 sequence: CASSASTNEQFF. CDR3 bases: TGTGCCAGCTCAGCCTCCACTAACGAGCAGTTCTTC.

The genes are TRBV7-6 and TRBJ2-1; D unresolved. V gave up 1 base and J gave up 6 bases, with 4 bases separating them. The germline gives CDR1 SGHVS, CDR2 FNYEAQ. The CDR3 loop spans 12 amino acids. The CDR3, as DNA: TGTGCCAGCAGCTTAGAATTCAATGAGCAGTTCTTC. It yields the protein CASSLEFNEQFF.

The chain links TRBV9 to TRBJ1-1; D is ambiguous. The V end was cut by 4 bases, the J end by 0 bases, with 10 bases between. CDR1 is SGDLS and CDR2 is YYNGEE in the germline V gene. The CDR3 contains 14 residues. The CDR3 here is CASSFEPMNTEAFF. CDR3 in DNA: TGTGCCAGCAGCTTCGAACCTATGAACACTGAAGCTTTCTTT.

This chain connects TRBV2 to TRBJ2-1; 10 bases match TRBD2. The CDR3 sequence is 15 residues long. Per germline, CDR1 SNHLY and CDR2 FYNNEI. V shed 3 bases, J shed 7 bases, and the junction held 6 bases outside the gene matches. This CDR3 is CASSELAGVLNEQFF. The DNA of the CDR3 is TGTGCCAGCAGTGAGCTAGCGGGAGTTTTGAATGAGCAGTTCTTC.

The rearrangement links TRBV19 to TRBJ2-5, with a tentative D call TRBD1 (5 bases). CDR3 length: 13 residues. V was shortened by 5 bases and J by 5 bases, with 12 bases between the two germline ends. CDR1 is LNHDA, CDR2 SQIVND, per germline (reference sequence). CDR3 nucleotide sequence: TGTGCCAGTAGTCAGAGGACATGGGAGACCCAGTACTTC. Translated: CASSQRTWETQYF.

The chain carries TRBV7-2 and TRBJ2-3, with D hard to call. The CDR3 is 12 amino acids. In germline, CDR1 is SGHTA, CDR2 FQGNSA. Trimming stripped 0 bases from V and 10 bases from J, with 8 bases between. This CDR3 is CASSLAKISQYF. CDR3 in DNA: TGTGCCAGCAGCTTAGCGAAGATATCGCAGTATTTT.

This clone occurred once. CDR3 loop: CASSFGGPEDTQYF. The CDR3 DNA follows: TGTGCCAGCAGCTTCGGGGGGCCGGAAGATACGCAGTATTTT. The chain recombines TRBV13 with TRBJ2-3; D perhaps matches TRBD2 (7 bases). The CDR3 sequence is 14 residues long. Per the germline V gene, CDR1 is PRHDT and CDR2 is FYEKMQ (reference sequence). The ends were cut back, 3 bases at V and 5 bases at J, with 12 bases in the middle.

This rearrangement joins TRBV5-1 to TRBJ1-2, with D hard to call. This CDR3 contains 14 residues. Per the germline V gene, CDR1 is SGHRS and CDR2 is YFSETQ. V was shortened by 5 bases and J by 3 bases, with 14 bases between the two germline ends. CDR3 residues: CASRSETLYYGYTF. Here the CDR3 DNA reads TGCGCCAGCAGGTCCGAGACTCTATACTATGGCTACACCTTC.